This T cell receptor (beta chain) derives from a study of CXCR3-negative and CXCR3-positive naive CD8 T cells. Study observations and caveats: CXCR3-positive naive cells had more hydrophobic TRB CDR3s than CXCR3-negative naive cells.

Points on this clonotype: Its matching antigen is unknown.

The method, 5' RACE with UMI labels, was used to prepare the TRB cDNA libraries. TCRdb reprocessed the 5' RACE reads, keeping one entry per CDR3 protein, no DNA. The sample spans tens of thousands of distinct CDR3 sequences; the ten largest clones claim around 5%. The CDR3 totals 17 residues. Germline V gives CDR1 MNHEY, CDR2 SMNVEV (reference sequence). The chain employs TRBV27 and TRBJ2-3; the D call from TCRdb, TRBD2, cannot be confirmed without DNA. The clonotype originates from a human donor in good health. Some clones in this sample may be carry-over from other donors' samples. The sequencing sample was made of naive CXCR3+ CD8+ T cells from blood. The subset here: CD45RO-CCR7+CD27+CD95- naive CD8+ T cells expressing CXCR3 (TNR3+). The CDR3 here is CASSSPPTSGRGDTQYF.